The entry below describes one T cell receptor beta chain. The CDR3 is made up of 13 amino acids. Trimming removed 4 bases at V and 3 bases at J, with 10 bases between. The germline V gene has CDR1 SGHDN and CDR2 FVKESK. Per the authors' pipeline: Amplification from reference gene primers served as the basis for estimated nucleated cell counts. Clones were sequenced by immunoSEQ multiplex PCR, and TCRdb holds only the in-frame ones, with some missing. That table is the source of V, J and clone size, and D and trimming were worked out from the DNA. The sample consists of under 200,000 clones, around nine tenths of them appearing once. The data belong to a study of blood T cell repertoires in COVID-19. The overall study: The United States, Italy and Spain supplied acute and convalescent COVID-19 samples. PBMCs, B-cell-depleted T cells, or T cells were the source of the cDNA or gDNA that made up the material.

The source of this sequence is a man aged 65 to 85 with acute or convalescent COVID-19. The chain joins TRBV14 to TRBJ2-7, with D perhaps TRBD2 (6 bases). Sample: peripheral blood. This CDR3 reads CASSRGRSYEQYF. Written as DNA, the CDR3 is TGTGCCAGCAGCCGGGGGAGGAGCTACGAGCAGTACTTC.